The text below deals with one TCR beta chain. The CDR3 has 14 residues. V lost 6 bases and J lost 7, with 18 bases in between. Germline-derived CDR1 and CDR2 are KGHSH and LQKENI. The data are from a study of blood T cell repertoires in COVID-19. Assay: immunoSEQ multiplex PCR; the TCRdb copy retains only in-frame clones and omits some. The repertoire consists of 300,000 or so clones, with approximately 90% occurring once and the leading ten covering roughly 3.3%. The chain has TRBV18 and TRBJ1-2, with D possibly being TRBD1 (5 bases). This clonotype was sampled from a woman between 40 and 50 years old with acute or convalescent COVID-19. The source material was peripheral blood. The DNA of the CDR3 is TGTGCCAGCTCCTTGACAGCCACAAACGGTGGCTACACCTTC. Its protein product is CASSLTATNGGYTF.